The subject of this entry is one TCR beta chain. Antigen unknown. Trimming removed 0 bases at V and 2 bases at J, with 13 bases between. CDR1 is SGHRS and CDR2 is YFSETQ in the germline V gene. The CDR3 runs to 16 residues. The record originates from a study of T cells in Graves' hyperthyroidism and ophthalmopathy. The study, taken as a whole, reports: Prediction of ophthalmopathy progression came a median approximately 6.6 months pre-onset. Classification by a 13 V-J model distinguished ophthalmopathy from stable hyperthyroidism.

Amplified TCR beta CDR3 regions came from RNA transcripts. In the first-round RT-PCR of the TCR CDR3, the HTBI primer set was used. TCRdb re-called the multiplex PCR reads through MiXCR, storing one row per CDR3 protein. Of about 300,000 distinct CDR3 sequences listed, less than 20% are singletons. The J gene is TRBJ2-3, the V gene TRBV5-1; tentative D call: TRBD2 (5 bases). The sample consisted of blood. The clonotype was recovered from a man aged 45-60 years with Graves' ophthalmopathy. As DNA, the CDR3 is TGCGCCAGCAGCTTGGGGGGAAGCGGCCCCACAGATACGCAGTATTTT. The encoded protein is CASSLGGSGPTDTQYF.